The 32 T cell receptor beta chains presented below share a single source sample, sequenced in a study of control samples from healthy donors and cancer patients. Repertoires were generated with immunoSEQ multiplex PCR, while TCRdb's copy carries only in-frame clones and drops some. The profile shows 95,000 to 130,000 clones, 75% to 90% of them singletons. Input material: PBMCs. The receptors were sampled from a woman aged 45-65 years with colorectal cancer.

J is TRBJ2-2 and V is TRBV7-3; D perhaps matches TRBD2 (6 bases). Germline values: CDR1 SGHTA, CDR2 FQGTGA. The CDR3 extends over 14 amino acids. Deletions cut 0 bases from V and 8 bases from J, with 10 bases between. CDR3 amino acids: CASSLTRGVGELFF. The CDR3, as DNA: TGTGCCAGCAGCTTAACTCGCGGGGTGGGGGAGCTGTTTTTT. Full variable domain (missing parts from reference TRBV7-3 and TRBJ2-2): GAGVSQTPSNKVTEKGKYVELRCDPISGHTALYWYRQSLGQGPEFLIYFQGTGAADDSGLPNDRFFAVRPEGSVSTLKIQRTERGDSAVYLCASSLTRGVGELFFGEGSRLTVL.

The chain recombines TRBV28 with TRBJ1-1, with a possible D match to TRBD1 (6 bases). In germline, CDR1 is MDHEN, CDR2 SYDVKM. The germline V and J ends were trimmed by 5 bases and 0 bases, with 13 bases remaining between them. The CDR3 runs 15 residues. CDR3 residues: CASSQGTKVNTEAFF. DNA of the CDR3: TGTGCCAGCAGTCAGGGGACTAAAGTGAACACTGAAGCTTTCTTT.

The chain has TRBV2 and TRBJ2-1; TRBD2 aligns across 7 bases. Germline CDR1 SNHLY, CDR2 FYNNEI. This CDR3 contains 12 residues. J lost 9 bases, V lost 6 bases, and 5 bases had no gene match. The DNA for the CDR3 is TGTGCCAGCAGACGGACTAGTTCTGAGCAGTTCTTC. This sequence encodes CASRRTSSEQFF.

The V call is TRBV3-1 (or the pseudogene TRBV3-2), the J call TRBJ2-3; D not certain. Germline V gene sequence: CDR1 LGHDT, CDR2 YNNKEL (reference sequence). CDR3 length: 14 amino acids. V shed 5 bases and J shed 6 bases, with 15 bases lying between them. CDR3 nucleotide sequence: TGTGCCAGCAGCGCCCCCCTCGGGCAGGATACGCAGTATTTT. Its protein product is CASSAPLGQDTQYF.

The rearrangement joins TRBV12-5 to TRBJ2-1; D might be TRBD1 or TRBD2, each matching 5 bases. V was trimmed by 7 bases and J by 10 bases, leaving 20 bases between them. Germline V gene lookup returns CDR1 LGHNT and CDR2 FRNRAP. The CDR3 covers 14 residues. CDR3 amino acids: CASDDETGGREQFF. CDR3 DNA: TGTGCTAGTGACGACGAAACAGGTGGGAGAGAGCAGTTCTTC.

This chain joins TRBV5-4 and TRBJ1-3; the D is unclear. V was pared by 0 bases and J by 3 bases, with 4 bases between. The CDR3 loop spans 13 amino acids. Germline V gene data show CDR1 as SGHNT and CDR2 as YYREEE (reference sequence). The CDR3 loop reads CASSLANGNTIYF. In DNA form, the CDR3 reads TGTGCCAGCAGCTTGGCCAATGGAAACACCATATATTTT.

For the CDR3, the DNA is TGCGCCAGCAGCACGGGACAGTTCTCTAATAATTCACCCCTCCACTTT. Residues: CASSTGQFSNNSPLHF. The chain couples TRBV5-1 to TRBJ1-6, with TRBD1 identical over 7 bases. The CDR3 is 16 amino acids. CDR1 and CDR2 (germline): SGHRS, YFSETQ. Germline trimming cut 4 bases from V and 5 bases from J; bases unmatched to any gene: 9.

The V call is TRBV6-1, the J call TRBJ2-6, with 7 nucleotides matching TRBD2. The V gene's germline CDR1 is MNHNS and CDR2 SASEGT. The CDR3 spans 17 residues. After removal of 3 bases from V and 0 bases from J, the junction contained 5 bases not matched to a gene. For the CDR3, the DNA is TGTGCCAGCAGTGAGGTAGCGGGCAACTCTGGGGCCAACGTCCTGACTTTC. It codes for CASSEVAGNSGANVLTF.

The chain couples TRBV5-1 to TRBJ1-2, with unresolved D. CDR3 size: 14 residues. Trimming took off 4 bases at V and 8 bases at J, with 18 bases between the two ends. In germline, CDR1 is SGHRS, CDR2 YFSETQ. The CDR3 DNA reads TGCGCCAGCAGCCACGAAGCGACATTAGGCGGCTACACCTTC. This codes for CASSHEATLGGYTF.

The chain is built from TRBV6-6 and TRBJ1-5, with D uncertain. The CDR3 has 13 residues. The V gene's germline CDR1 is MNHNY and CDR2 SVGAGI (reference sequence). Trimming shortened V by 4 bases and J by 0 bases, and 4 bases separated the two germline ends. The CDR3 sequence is CASSSYSNQPQHF. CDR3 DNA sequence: TGTGCCAGCAGTTCCTATAGCAATCAGCCCCAGCATTTT.

The CDR3 sequence is CAWSALSIANTGELFF. The DNA of the CDR3 is TGTGCCTGGAGTGCCCTGAGCATAGCTAACACCGGGGAGCTGTTTTTT. The rearrangement links TRBV30 to TRBJ2-2; D gene unclear. CDR1 and CDR2 (germline): GTSNPN, SVGIG (reference sequence). Trimming took off 1 base at V and 2 bases at J, with 14 bases between the two ends. The CDR3 loop spans 16 amino acids.

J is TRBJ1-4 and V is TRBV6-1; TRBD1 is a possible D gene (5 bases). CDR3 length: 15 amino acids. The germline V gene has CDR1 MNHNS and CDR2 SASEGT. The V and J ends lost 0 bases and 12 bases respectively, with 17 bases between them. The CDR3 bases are TGTGCCAGCAGTGAAGCCACGGGGACCCTGGGGGAACTGTTTTTT. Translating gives CASSEATGTLGELFF.

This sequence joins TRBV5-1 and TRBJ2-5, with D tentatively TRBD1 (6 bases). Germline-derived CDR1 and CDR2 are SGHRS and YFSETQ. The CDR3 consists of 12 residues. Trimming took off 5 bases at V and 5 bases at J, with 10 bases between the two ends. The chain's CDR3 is CASSYDRETQYF. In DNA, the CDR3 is TGCGCCAGCAGTTACGACAGGGAGACCCAGTACTTC.

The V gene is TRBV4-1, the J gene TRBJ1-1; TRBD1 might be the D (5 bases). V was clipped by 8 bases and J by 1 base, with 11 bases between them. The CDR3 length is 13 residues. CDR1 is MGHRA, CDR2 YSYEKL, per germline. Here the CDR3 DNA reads TGCGCCAGCCAGGGACTCCAGAACACTGAAGCTTTCTTT. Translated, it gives CASQGLQNTEAFF.

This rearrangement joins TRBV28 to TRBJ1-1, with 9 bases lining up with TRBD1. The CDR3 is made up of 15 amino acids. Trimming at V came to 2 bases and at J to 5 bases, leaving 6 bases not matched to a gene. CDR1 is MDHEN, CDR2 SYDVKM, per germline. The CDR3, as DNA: TGTGCCAGCAGTTTACCGGGACAGGGAGGGACTGAAGCTTTCTTT. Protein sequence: CASSLPGQGGTEAFF.

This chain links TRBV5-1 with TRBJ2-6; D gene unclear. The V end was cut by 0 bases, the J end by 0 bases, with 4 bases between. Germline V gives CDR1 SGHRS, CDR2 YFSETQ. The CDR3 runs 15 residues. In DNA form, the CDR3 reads TGCGCCAGCAGCTTGGAGGGCTCTGGGGCCAACGTCCTGACTTTC. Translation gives CASSLEGSGANVLTF.

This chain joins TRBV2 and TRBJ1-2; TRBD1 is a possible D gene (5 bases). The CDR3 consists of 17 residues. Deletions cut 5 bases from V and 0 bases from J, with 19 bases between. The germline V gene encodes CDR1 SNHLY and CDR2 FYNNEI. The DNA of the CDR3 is TGTGCCAGCAGTTATCCAGGGAAGGGGATAGCTAACTATGGCTACACCTTC. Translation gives CASSYPGKGIANYGYTF.

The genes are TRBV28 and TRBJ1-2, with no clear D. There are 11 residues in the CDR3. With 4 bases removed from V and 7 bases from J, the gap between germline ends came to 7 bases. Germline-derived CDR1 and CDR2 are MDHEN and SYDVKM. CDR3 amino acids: CASSWEGGYTF. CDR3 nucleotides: TGTGCCAGCAGTTGGGAGGGTGGCTACACCTTC.

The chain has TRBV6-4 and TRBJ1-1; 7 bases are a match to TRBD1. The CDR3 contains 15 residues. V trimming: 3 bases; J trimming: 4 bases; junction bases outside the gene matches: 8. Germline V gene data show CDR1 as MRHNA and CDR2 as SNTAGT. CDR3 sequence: CASSEHRGLSTEAFF. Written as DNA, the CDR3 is TGTGCCAGCAGTGAACACAGGGGCTTGAGCACTGAAGCTTTCTTT.

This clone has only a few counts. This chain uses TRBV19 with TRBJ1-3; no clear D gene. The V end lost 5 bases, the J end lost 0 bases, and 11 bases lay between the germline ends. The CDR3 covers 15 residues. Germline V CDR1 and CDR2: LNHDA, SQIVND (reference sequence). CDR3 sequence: CASSLYFSSGNTIYF. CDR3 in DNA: TGTGCCAGTAGTCTGTACTTTAGCTCTGGAAACACCATATATTTT.

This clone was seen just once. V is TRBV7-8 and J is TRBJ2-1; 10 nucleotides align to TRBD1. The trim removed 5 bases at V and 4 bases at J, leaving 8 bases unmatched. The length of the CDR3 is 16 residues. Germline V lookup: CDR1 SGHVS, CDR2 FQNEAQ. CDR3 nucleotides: TGTGCCAGCAGCCCCCGGACAGGGGGTGGATACAATGAGCAGTTCTTC. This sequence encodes CASSPRTGGGYNEQFF.

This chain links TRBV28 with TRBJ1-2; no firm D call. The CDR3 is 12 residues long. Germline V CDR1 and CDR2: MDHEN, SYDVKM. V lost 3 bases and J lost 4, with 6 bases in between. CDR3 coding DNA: TGTGCCAGCAGTTTGGAAACCTATGGCTACACCTTC. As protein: CASSLETYGYTF.

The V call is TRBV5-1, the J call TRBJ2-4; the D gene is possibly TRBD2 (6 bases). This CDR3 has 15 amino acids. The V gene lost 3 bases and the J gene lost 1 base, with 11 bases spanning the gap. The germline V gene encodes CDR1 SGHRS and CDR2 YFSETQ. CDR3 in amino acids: CASSWMAGAKNIQYF. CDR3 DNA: TGCGCCAGCAGCTGGATGGCGGGGGCCAAAAACATTCAGTACTTC.

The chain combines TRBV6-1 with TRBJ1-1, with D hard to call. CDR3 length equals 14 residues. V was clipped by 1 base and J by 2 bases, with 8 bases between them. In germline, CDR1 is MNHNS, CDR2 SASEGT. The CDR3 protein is CASSEGTLNTEAFF. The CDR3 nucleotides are TGTGCCAGCAGTGAAGGGACCCTCAACACTGAAGCTTTCTTT.

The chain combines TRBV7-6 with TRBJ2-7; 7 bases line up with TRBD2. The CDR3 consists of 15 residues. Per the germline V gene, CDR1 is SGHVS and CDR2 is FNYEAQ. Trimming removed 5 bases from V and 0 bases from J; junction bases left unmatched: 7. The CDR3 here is CASSPLGGSSYEQYF. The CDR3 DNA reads TGTGCCAGCAGCCCGTTGGGCGGGAGCTCCTACGAGCAGTACTTC.

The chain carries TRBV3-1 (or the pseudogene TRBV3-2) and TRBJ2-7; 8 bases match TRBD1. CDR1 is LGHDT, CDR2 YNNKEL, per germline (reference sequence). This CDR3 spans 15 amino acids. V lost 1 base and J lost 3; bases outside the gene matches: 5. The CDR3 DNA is TGTGCCAGCAGCCAAGCCCCGGGACAGGTCTACGAGCAGTACTTC. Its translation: CASSQAPGQVYEQYF.

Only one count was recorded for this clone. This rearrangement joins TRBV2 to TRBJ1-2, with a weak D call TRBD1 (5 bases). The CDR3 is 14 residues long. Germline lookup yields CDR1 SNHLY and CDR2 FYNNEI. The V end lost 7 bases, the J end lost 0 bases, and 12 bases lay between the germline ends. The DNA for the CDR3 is TGTGCCAGCATCCAGGGAATTACTAACTATGGCTACACCTTC. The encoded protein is CASIQGITNYGYTF.

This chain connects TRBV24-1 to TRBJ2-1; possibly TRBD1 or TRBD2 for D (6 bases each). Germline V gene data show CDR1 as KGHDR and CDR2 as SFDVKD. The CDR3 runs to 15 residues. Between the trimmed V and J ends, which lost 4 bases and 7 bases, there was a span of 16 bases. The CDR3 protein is CATSDPEGGENEQFF. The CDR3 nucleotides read TGTGCCACCAGTGACCCCGAGGGGGGTGAGAATGAGCAGTTCTTC.

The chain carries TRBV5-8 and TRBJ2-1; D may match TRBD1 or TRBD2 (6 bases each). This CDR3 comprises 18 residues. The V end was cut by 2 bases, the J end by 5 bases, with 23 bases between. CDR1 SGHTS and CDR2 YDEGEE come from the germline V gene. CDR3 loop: CASSLLVGGPGSHNEQFF. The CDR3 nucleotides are TGTGCCAGCAGCTTACTCGTAGGGGGGCCCGGCTCTCACAATGAGCAGTTCTTC.

CDR3 loop: CASSQNMGTDLFF. Here the CDR3 DNA reads TGTGCCAGCAGCCAAAACATGGGGACAGATCTGTTTTTT. The chain links TRBV7-2 to TRBJ1-4; 7 positions match TRBD1. Germline V gene data show CDR1 as SGHTA and CDR2 as FQGNSA. The V segment lost 5 bases and the J segment 14 bases; nucleotides outside the gene matches: 11. This CDR3 is 13 amino acids long.

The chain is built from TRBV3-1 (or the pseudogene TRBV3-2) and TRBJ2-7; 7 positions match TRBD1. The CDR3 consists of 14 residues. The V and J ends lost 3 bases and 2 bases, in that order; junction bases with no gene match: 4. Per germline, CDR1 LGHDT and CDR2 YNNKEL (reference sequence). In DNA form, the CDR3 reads TGTGCCAGCAGCCAGAGGCAGGGGGCCTACGAGCAGTACTTC. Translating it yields CASSQRQGAYEQYF.

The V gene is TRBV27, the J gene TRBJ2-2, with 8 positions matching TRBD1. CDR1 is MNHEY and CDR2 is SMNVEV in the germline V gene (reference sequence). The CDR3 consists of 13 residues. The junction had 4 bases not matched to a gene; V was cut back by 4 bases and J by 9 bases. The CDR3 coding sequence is TGTGCCAGCAGTTCTCAGGGGGCCCGGGAGCTGTTTTTT. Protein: CASSSQGARELFF.